These T cell receptor beta chains were read from a single sample in a study of blood T cell repertoires in COVID-19. Using immunoSEQ multiplex PCR, the repertoire was profiled, and TCRdb retains in-frame clones only, with some absent. Of 100,000 or so clones in the sample, about four fifths were seen once. Sequencing was carried out using peripheral blood. The receptors shown here come from a woman of 80 years or more with acute or convalescent COVID-19. Each CDR3 is given with its conserved first and last residue. The D gene is left open where the match is weak. The size of a clone is reported for some rows only, either as once, few or many, or as a class for expanded clones.

cdr3_aa: CASSDEQRGHTDTQYF
cdr3_nt: TGTGCCAGCAGTGATGAACAACGGGGTCACACAGATACGCAGTATTTT
d_call: .
clone_size: .
j_call: TRBJ2-3
v_call: TRBV6-4

cdr3_aa: CASSMAGMDTEAFF
cdr3_nt: TGTGCCAGTAGTATGGCCGGGATGGACACTGAAGCTTTCTTT
d_call: .
clone_size: .
j_call: TRBJ1-1
v_call: TRBV19

cdr3_aa: CASSPNRGNTEAFF
cdr3_nt: TGTGCCAGCTCACCGAACAGGGGGAACACTGAAGCTTTCTTT
d_call: TRBD1
clone_size: few
j_call: TRBJ1-1
v_call: TRBV18

cdr3_aa: CASSTGLAGYTDTQYF
cdr3_nt: TGTGCCAGCAGCACGGGACTAGCGGGGTACACAGATACGCAGTATTTT
d_call: TRBD2
clone_size: once
j_call: TRBJ2-3
v_call: TRBV11-3

cdr3_aa: CASGLYGQPQHF
cdr3_nt: TGTGCTAGTGGTTTGTATGGCCAGCCCCAGCATTTT
d_call: .
clone_size: .
j_call: TRBJ1-5
v_call: TRBV12-5

cdr3_aa: CASSLDPRGEQYF
cdr3_nt: TGTGCCAGCAGCTTAGATCCCAGGGGGGAGCAGTACTTC
d_call: TRBD1
clone_size: .
j_call: TRBJ2-7
v_call: TRBV11-2

cdr3_aa: CASSYRSQETQYF
cdr3_nt: TGTGCCAGCAGTTACAGGTCCCAAGAGACCCAGTACTTC
d_call: .
clone_size: .
j_call: TRBJ2-5
v_call: TRBV27

cdr3_aa: CATSRGRLASYEQYF
cdr3_nt: TGTGCCACCAGCAGAGGCCGACTAGCCTCCTACGAGCAGTACTTC
d_call: TRBD2
clone_size: .
j_call: TRBJ2-7
v_call: TRBV15

cdr3_aa: CAISAGSQETQYF
cdr3_nt: TGTGCCATCAGTGCAGGGTCCCAAGAGACCCAGTACTTC
d_call: .
clone_size: once
j_call: TRBJ2-5
v_call: TRBV10-3

cdr3_aa: CASRMGGGNTGELFF
cdr3_nt: TGTGCCAGCAGGATGGGGGGAGGGAACACCGGGGAGCTGTTTTTT
d_call: .
clone_size: .
j_call: TRBJ2-2
v_call: TRBV9